This is a list of T cell receptor beta chains from one sample in a study of vaccination effects on CD4 cells after COVID-19. Antigens for these TCRs are unknown. Produced via immunoSEQ multiplex PCR; TCRdb's table is partial and in-frame only. The table lists 50,000 or so clones, roughly 73% of them singletons, with less than 7.5% in the top ten. The specimen was CD4+ T cells from PBMCs cultured with HCoV-OC43 spike peptides, collected before COVID-19 vaccination. Receptors were obtained from a human donor who received a COVID-19 vaccine. Both conserved end residues are part of each CDR3. D genes are given only for firm matches. Clone size is stated in some rows and not others, as once, few, many or a class when expanded.

>-|TRBV30|TRBJ1-1|-
TGTGCCTGGCGTGGACAGCCGAACACTGAAGCTTTCTTT
CAWRGQPNTEAFF
>-|TRBV28|TRBJ1-3|-
TGTGCCAGTCAAGGACGATACTCTGGAAACACCATATATTTT
CASQGRYSGNTIYF
>TRBD1|TRBV5-1|TRBJ1-6|few
TGCGCCAGCAGCCTCGGGACAGGGTATAATTCACCCCTCCACTTT
CASSLGTGYNSPLHF
>-|TRBV4-1|TRBJ2-2|-
TGCGCCAGCAGCCAAGAAGGGAAGGGCGACGGGGAGCTGTTTTTT
CASSQEGKGDGELFF
>-|TRBV11-2|TRBJ2-5|-
TGTGCCAGCAGCTTACCGTCGACTCCGGAGACCCAGTACTTC
CASSLPSTPETQYF
>TRBD2|TRBV27|TRBJ2-3|-
TGTGCCAGCAGCGGGACTAGCGGCGATACGCAGTATTTT
CASSGTSGDTQYF
>-|TRBV5-5|TRBJ1-4|-
TGTGCCAGCAGCTTGGAGGCAGTTGCAACTAATGAAAAACTGTTTTTT
CASSLEAVATNEKLFF
>TRBD1|TRBV2|TRBJ1-5|-
TGTGCCACCGGTGGACAGGGGGTAACCCGCAATCAGCCCCAGCATTTT
CATGGQGVTRNQPQHF
>-|TRBV6-5|TRBJ1-5|-
TGTGCCAGCAGTTACTCGGCGGGTTACCAGCCCCAGCATTTT
CASSYSAGYQPQHF
>-|TRBV25-1|TRBJ2-5|-
TGTGCCAGCAGTGAAGCACAGGGAGGCGAGACCCAGTACTTC
CASSEAQGGETQYF
>-|TRBV9|TRBJ1-1|-
TGTGCCAGCAGTGCACAGGGTTTCGGCACTGAAGCTTTCTTT
CASSAQGFGTEAFF
>-|TRBV6-5|TRBJ2-1|-
TGTGCCAGCAGTTACTCAGGGTACAATGAGCAGTTCTTC
CASSYSGYNEQFF
>-|TRBV12-3/TRBV12-4|TRBJ1-2|-
TGTGCCAGCAGCAGGCCCCTCGGGGGCTACACCTTC
CASSRPLGGYTF
>-|TRBV5-8|TRBJ2-5|-
TGTGCCAGCAGCGGGGGATATCTCGGGAGCCAAGAGACCCAGTACTTC
CASSGGYLGSQETQYF
>TRBD1|TRBV5-4|TRBJ1-2|-
TGTGCCAGCAGCCTGACAGGGCTCGGCTATGGCTACACCTTC
CASSLTGLGYGYTF
>-|TRBV9|TRBJ1-4|-
TGTGCCAGCAGCCCGCGAGGGGAAACTAATGAAAAACTGTTTTTT
CASSPRGETNEKLFF
>-|TRBV6-5|TRBJ2-5|-
TGTGCCAGCAGTACTGGGACTGAAGAGACCCAGTACTTC
CASSTGTEETQYF
>TRBD2|TRBV10-1|TRBJ2-1|-
TGCGCCAGCAGTGCTTCACGAGGGGTAGCGGGGGGGCTCAGTGAGCAGTTCTTC
CASSASRGVAGGLSEQFF
>-|TRBV6-5|TRBJ1-5|-
TGTGCCGCTCGACCGTCGGGGGGCCAGCCCCAGCATTTT
CAARPSGGQPQHF
>-|TRBV6-6|TRBJ1-5|-
TGTGCCAGCAGTGGCCGGGGCGGTCGTCCCGGGGGAGCCCAGCATTTT
CASSGRGGRPGGAQHF
>-|TRBV3-1/TRBV3-2|TRBJ1-1|-
TGTGCCAGCAGCTTTCGGACGCACACTGAAGCTTTCTTT
CASSFRTHTEAFF
>-|TRBV6-5|TRBJ2-3|-
TGTGCCAGCAGTTACGTTGGGCAAACAGATACGCAGTATTTT
CASSYVGQTDTQYF
>-|TRBV16|TRBJ1-6|few
TGTGCCAGCAGCCGAGACCGGGATAATTCACCCCTCCACTTT
CASSRDRDNSPLHF
>-|TRBV11-3|TRBJ2-3|-
TGTGCCAGCAGCTTAGGGGTTCCAAATACGCAGTATTTT
CASSLGVPNTQYF
>-|TRBV7-6|TRBJ1-6|-
TGTGCCAGCAGCCTAGCACAGGGATATAATTCACCCCTCCACTTT
CASSLAQGYNSPLHF
>TRBD1|TRBV6-5|TRBJ1-1|-
TGTGCCAGCAGTTTCGGCAGGGGGGGCCCTGAAGCTTTCTTT
CASSFGRGGPEAFF
>-|TRBV24-1|TRBJ2-5|-
TGTGCCGCGGGGGCCCAAGAGACCCAGTACTTC
CAAGAQETQYF
>-|TRBV3-1/TRBV3-2|TRBJ1-6|-
TGTGCCAGCAGCCAAGGGGACGGCAGCTCCTATAATTCACCCCTCCACTTT
CASSQGDGSSYNSPLHF
>-|TRBV6-6|TRBJ1-6|-
TGTGCCAGCAGTTACTCTAAGAGGGCGGATTCACCCCTCCACTTT
CASSYSKRADSPLHF
>TRBD1|TRBV5-4|TRBJ1-5|-
TGTGCCAGCAGCTTACCACCTGGGGGGACAGGGCCCTTTAGCAATCAGCCCCAGCATTTT
CASSLPPGGTGPFSNQPQHF
>TRBD1|TRBV7-2|TRBJ1-5|-
TGTGCCAGCAGCTTCGACGGACAGGGGATTCAGCCCCAGCATTTT
CASSFDGQGIQPQHF
>TRBD1|TRBV5-1|TRBJ1-6|-
TGCGCCAGCAGCTTGGTAGGGGACAGGAATTCACCCCTCCACTTT
CASSLVGDRNSPLHF
>-|TRBV6-2/TRBV6-3|TRBJ1-2|few
TGTGCCAGCAGTTACTCGATCTACCCGGGGGACTATGGCTACACCTTC
CASSYSIYPGDYGYTF
>TRBD1|TRBV19|TRBJ1-5|-
TGTGCCAGTACCATAGGTCGGGACAGGGGGTTTCAGCCCCAGCATTTT
CASTIGRDRGFQPQHF
>-|TRBV11-3|TRBJ1-5|once
TGTGCCAGCTCCGGTATAGGCAGGGTCTCGAATCAGCCCCAGCATTTT
CASSGIGRVSNQPQHF
>TRBD2|TRBV7-9|TRBJ2-3|-
TGTGCCAGCAGCAGAGATCTAGCGGGGGTCCCAAACACAGATACGCAGTATTTT
CASSRDLAGVPNTDTQYF
>TRBD1|TRBV11-2|TRBJ2-2|-
TGTGCCAGCAGCGAAAGACAGGGAACGAACACCGGGGAGCTGTTTTTT
CASSERQGTNTGELFF
>-|TRBV3-1/TRBV3-2|TRBJ1-2|few
TGTGCCAGCAGCCAGGCTAACTATGGCTACACCTTC
CASSQANYGYTF
>-|TRBV6-5|TRBJ1-6|-
TGTGCCAGCAGTTACGGGACGATCTATAATTCACCCCTCCACTTT
CASSYGTIYNSPLHF
>-|TRBV2|TRBJ1-4|-
TGTGCCAGCAGTGAATACACGGCAACTAATGAAAAACTGTTTTTT
CASSEYTATNEKLFF
>TRBD1|TRBV5-6|TRBJ1-4|once
TGTGCCAGCCACCGGGACAGGGAGGCAACTAATGAAAAACTGTTTTTT
CASHRDREATNEKLFF
>TRBD2|TRBV19|TRBJ2-1|-
TGTGCCAGTACCCGGACTAGCGGGGGTTGGTCAACCAATGAGCAGTTCTTC
CASTRTSGGWSTNEQFF
>TRBD1|TRBV5-1|TRBJ1-2|-
TGCGCCAGCAGGGGGCCCAGGGGGCATTCTACTAACTATGGCTACACCTTC
CASRGPRGHSTNYGYTF
>TRBD2|TRBV28|TRBJ2-4|-
TGTGCCAGCAGTTCCCTCCTCTTGGGGGGGGTCAAAAACATTCAGTACTTC
CASSSLLLGGVKNIQYF
>-|TRBV4-1|TRBJ1-6|-
TGCGCCAGCAGCCAAGATCGGGCAGAGAGTAATTCACCCCTCCACTTT
CASSQDRAESNSPLHF
>-|TRBV13|TRBJ2-2|once
TGTGCCAGCAGCTTAATACGGAGCTTGAACACCGGGGAGCTGTTTTTT
CASSLIRSLNTGELFF
>-|TRBV2|TRBJ1-1|once
TGTGCCAGCAGTACCGGGACGAACAATGAAGCTTTCTTT
CASSTGTNNEAFF
>-|TRBV6-4|TRBJ1-6|-
TGTGCCAGCAGTCAAAAAACAGGGTTCAATTCACCCCTCCACTTT
CASSQKTGFNSPLHF
>-|TRBV5-1|TRBJ2-2|-
TGCGCCAGCAGCTTGGATTACAGAAACACCGGGGAGCTGTTTTTT
CASSLDYRNTGELFF
>-|TRBV5-1|TRBJ1-2|few
TGCGCCAGCAGCGACCCGACTGAATATAACTATGGCTACACCTTC
CASSDPTEYNYGYTF
>-|TRBV11-2|TRBJ1-2|-
TGTGCCAGCAGCCCCTCCTCGGGGGCGACTGGCTACACCTTC
CASSPSSGATGYTF
>TRBD1|TRBV5-4|TRBJ2-2|once
TGTGCCAGCAGCCGGGCGGTGACAGGGGGCTCCGGGGAGCTGTTTTTT
CASSRAVTGGSGELFF
>-|TRBV6-6|TRBJ2-1|-
TGTGCCAGCAGTTACTATAGGGACAATGAGCAGTTCTTC
CASSYYRDNEQFF
>-|TRBV3-1/TRBV3-2|TRBJ1-1|-
TGTGCCAGCAGCGACCCAGGGGTCACTGAAGCTTTCTTT
CASSDPGVTEAFF